This T cell receptor beta chain was documented in a study of shared T cell receptors in the human thymus. The CDR3 is 15 residues long. The germline V and J ends were trimmed by 3 bases and 4 bases, with 12 bases remaining between them. Germline V lookup: CDR1 MNHEY, CDR2 SMNVEV (reference sequence). Only in-frame clones appear in the TCRdb table, and some are missing; sequencing was by immunoSEQ multiplex PCR. The sample lists approximately 660,000 clones, around nine tenths seen once, with roughly 0.0097% in the top ten. Another study also made use of these data, one on human thymus T cells. This second study notes: Samples came from healthy Finnish infants during open corrective cardiac surgery. Resections were taken during corrective heart surgery, and the thymus tissue came from these.

The V call is TRBV27, the J call TRBJ2-2; D uncertain. This TCR was sampled from a boy in the first two years of life with a congenital heart defect. The specimen sequenced was thymocytes. The CDR3 DNA reads TGTGCCAGCAGTTTTAGTCGACTGAGCACCGGGGAGCTGTTTTTT. This gives the protein CASSFSRLSTGELFF.